Following are 19 T cell receptor beta chains from one sample sequenced in a study of CD8 T cells in Susac syndrome. cDNA came from approximately 0.5 to 1 ug RNA primed by random hexamers. TCRdb processed the immunoSEQ multiplex PCR reads anew with MiXCR; each CDR3 protein has one entry. The sample lists tens of thousands of distinct CDR3 sequences; roughly 93% were seen once. The sequenced sample was CD8+ T cells from PBMCs. These receptors originate from a human donor with multiple sclerosis.

This chain joins TRBV5-6 and TRBJ1-2; maybe TRBD1 (5 bases). The V and J ends lost 4 bases and 5 bases respectively, with 12 bases between them. Germline-derived CDR1 and CDR2 are SGHDT and YYEEEE. This CDR3 has 13 residues. The CDR3 region has the DNA TGTGCCAGCAGCGATAAGGCAGGGTATGGCTACACCTTC. Amino acid sequence: CASSDKAGYGYTF.

The chain combines TRBV11-2 with TRBJ2-7; 12 bases are shared with TRBD1. V was pared by 5 bases and J by 6 bases, with 8 bases of the junction left unmatched. There are 15 residues in the CDR3. Germline values: CDR1 SGHAT, CDR2 FQNNGV. This chain's CDR3 is CASSPPGTGGFEQYF. The CDR3, as DNA: TGTGCCAGCAGCCCCCCCGGGACAGGGGGCTTCGAGCAGTACTTC.

V usage is TRBV6-5 and J usage is TRBJ1-4; TRBD1 might be the D (6 bases). The ends were cut back, 0 bases at V and 4 bases at J, with 12 bases in the middle. The CDR3 is 16 residues long. The germline CDR1 and CDR2 sequences are MNHEY and SVGAGI. The CDR3 spells CASSYSRGGLNEKLFF. The CDR3 DNA is TGTGCCAGCAGTTACTCCAGGGGCGGCCTTAATGAAAAACTGTTTTTT.

The chain links TRBV5-6 to TRBJ2-4, with 8 bases lining up with TRBD1. The CDR3 spans 16 residues. The trim removed 6 bases at V and 0 bases at J, leaving 8 bases unmatched. Per the germline V gene, CDR1 is SGHDT and CDR2 is YYEEEE. The CDR3 DNA follows: TGTGCCAGCACTATAGACAGGGGCTTAGCCAAAAACATTCAGTACTTC. Amino acid sequence: CASTIDRGLAKNIQYF. Drawing the rest from reference TRBV5-6 and TRBJ2-4, the complete variable domain is DAGVTQSPTHLIKTRGQQVTLRCSPKSGHDTVSWYQQALGQGPQFIFQYYEEEERQRGNFPDRFSGHQFPNYSSELNVNALLLGDSALYLCASTIDRGLAKNIQYFGAGTRLSVL.

This chain links TRBV20-1 with TRBJ1-5; TRBD1 might be the D (6 bases). The V end was cut by 3 bases, the J end by 5 bases, with 17 bases between. The V gene's germline CDR1 is DFQATT and CDR2 SNEGSKA (reference sequence). The CDR3 loop spans 15 amino acids. CDR3 loop: CSARGDTGRDQPQHF. Written as DNA, the CDR3 is TGCAGTGCTAGGGGGGACACCGGCAGAGATCAGCCCCAGCATTTT.

This rearrangement joins TRBV14 to TRBJ2-5, with TRBD2 matching 12 bases. V trimming: 4 bases; J trimming: 5 bases; junction bases outside the gene matches: 2. This CDR3 spans 14 amino acids. CDR1 is SGHDN and CDR2 is FVKESK in the germline V gene. In DNA, the CDR3 is TGTGCCAGCAGCCGCACTAGCGGGAGGGAGACCCAGTACTTC. Translation: CASSRTSGRETQYF.

The chain employs TRBV7-2 and TRBJ2-2; a weak D match, TRBD2 (6 bases). The V end lost 6 bases, the J end lost 5 bases, and 13 bases lay between the germline ends. The CDR3 has 14 residues. From germline, CDR1 is SGHTA and CDR2 FQGNSA. The CDR3 DNA follows: TGTGCCAGCAGTCCATCCCGGGGGACCGGGGAGCTGTTTTTT. Its protein is CASSPSRGTGELFF.

The rearrangement links TRBV7-9 to TRBJ2-1; TRBD2 matches at 10 bases. This CDR3 is built from 16 residues. The germline gives CDR1 SEHNR, CDR2 FQNEAQ (reference sequence). After removal of 5 bases from V and 4 bases from J, the junction contained 8 bases not matched to a gene. The CDR3, as DNA: TGTGCCAGCAGCCCTTCATGGGGACTAGCGTACAATGAGCAGTTCTTC. Translated: CASSPSWGLAYNEQFF.

This clonotype was counted between two and nine times. Sequence at one end of the junction differs from germline and may be a read error. CDR3 region: CSVENQLSSYEQYF. DNA for the CDR3: TGCAGTGTTGAGAACCAGTTGAGCTCCTACGAGCAGTACTTC. This rearrangement joins TRBV29-1 to TRBJ2-7; no clear D gene. Germline CDR1 and CDR2: SQVTM and ANQGSEA. CDR3 length equals 14 residues.

The chain links TRBV20-1 to TRBJ2-7; TRBD2 matches 7 bases. V was clipped by 4 bases and J by 0 bases; unmatched bases: 6. This CDR3 is 14 amino acids long. The germline CDR1 and CDR2 sequences are DFQATT and SNEGSKA (reference sequence). CDR3 bases: TGCAGTGCTACTTGGGACTATAGCTCCTACGAGCAGTACTTC. Its protein product is CSATWDYSSYEQYF.

This chain connects TRBV20-1 to TRBJ2-1; the match to TRBD2 covers 7 bases. Trimming cost V 3 bases and J 8 bases; bases outside gene matches: 13. The CDR3 totals 15 residues. Looked up from germline, CDR1 is DFQATT and CDR2 is SNEGSKA (reference sequence). The CDR3 coding sequence is TGCAGTGCTAGGAACCCCAGCGGGGATTTCCATGAGCAGTTCTTC. Amino acid sequence: CSARNPSGDFHEQFF.

This clonotype appeared a few times. J is TRBJ2-5 and V is TRBV20-1, with unresolved D. V lost 0 bases to trimming and J lost 6 bases, with 5 bases between them. This CDR3 spans 11 amino acids. CDR1 and CDR2 from the germline V gene are DFQATT and SNEGSKA (reference sequence). Here the CDR3 reads CSARDIQTQYF. The CDR3 region has the DNA TGCAGTGCTAGAGATATTCAGACCCAGTACTTC.

This clonotype was recorded only once. The chain uses TRBV15 and TRBJ2-1; 11 bases are shared with TRBD2. The CDR3 totals 20 residues. J gave up 0 bases and V 1 base, and 11 bases lay outside the gene matches. Germline values: CDR1 LNHNV, CDR2 YYDKDF (reference sequence). The CDR3 is CATSRGGSGGAFTSYNEQFF. Here the CDR3 DNA reads TGTGCCACCAGCAGAGGAGGTAGCGGGGGGGCCTTTACCTCCTACAATGAGCAGTTCTTC. The complete variable domain, with remaining parts taken from reference TRBV15 and TRBJ2-1, reads DAMVIQNPRYQVTQFGKPVTLSCSQTLNHNVMYWYQQKSSQAPKLLFHYYDKDFNNEADTPDNFQSRRPNTSFCFLDIRSPGLGDTAMYLCATSRGGSGGAFTSYNEQFFGPGTRLTVL.

The chain has TRBV28 and TRBJ1-6, with TRBD1 as a possible D gene (6 bases). CDR1 and CDR2 (germline): MDHEN, SYDVKM. Trimming took off 4 bases at V and 3 bases at J, with 13 bases between the two ends. There are 16 residues in the CDR3. This CDR3 reads CASSSQGRGYNSPLHF. The CDR3, as DNA: TGTGCCAGCAGTTCCCAGGGGCGCGGCTATAATTCACCCCTCCACTTT.

V gene TRBV3-1 combines with J gene TRBJ1-1, with a possible D match to TRBD1 (5 bases). The CDR3 consists of 14 residues. Between the trimmed V and J ends, which lost 4 bases and 2 bases, there was a span of 11 bases. Germline lookup yields CDR1 LGHDT and CDR2 YNNKEL (reference sequence). The CDR3 loop reads CASSPSGHNTEAFF. CDR3 DNA: TGTGCCAGCAGCCCTTCCGGACACAACACTGAAGCTTTCTTT.

J is TRBJ1-1 and V is TRBV9; D is unresolved. V was pared by 4 bases and J by 0 bases, with 7 bases between. The CDR3 loop spans 13 amino acids. Germline CDR1 is SGDLS and CDR2 is YYNGEE. CDR3 sequence (DNA): TGTGCCAGCAGCCCCCCCATGAACACTGAAGCTTTCTTT. Its protein product is CASSPPMNTEAFF.

This chain uses TRBV7-6 with TRBJ1-6, with no clear D. Trimming shortened V by 1 base and J by 3 bases, and 10 bases separated the two germline ends. Germline V lookup: CDR1 SGHVS, CDR2 FNYEAQ. The CDR3 totals 16 residues. CDR3 amino acids: CASSLGLWDYNSPLHF. The CDR3 nucleotides read TGTGCCAGCAGCTTAGGTCTGTGGGACTATAATTCACCCCTCCACTTT.

The chain employs TRBV29-1 and TRBJ2-6; no clear D gene. The CDR3 covers 16 residues. V was cut by 2 bases and J by 0 bases, with 11 bases left in between. The germline CDR1 and CDR2 sequences are SQVTM and ANQGSEA. The DNA of the CDR3 is TGCAGCGTTGAATTAGCTCCTCCCTCTGGGGCCAACGTCCTGACTTTC. Translated, it gives CSVELAPPSGANVLTF.

CDR3 DNA sequence: TGTGCCAGCAGTCCCCTGGAGGCGGCGAACACTGAAGCTTTCTTT. Translation gives CASSPLEAANTEAFF. The rearrangement uses TRBV28 and TRBJ1-1; D is unclear. V gave up 5 bases and J gave up 1 base, with 14 bases separating them. This CDR3 contains 15 residues. In germline, CDR1 is MDHEN, CDR2 SYDVKM.